This entry lists 13 T cell receptor beta chains sequenced from one sample in a study of T-cell memory formation after mild COVID-19. MiXCR, run by TCRdb on the 5' RACE reads, gives a single entry per CDR3 protein. The sample holds around 320,000 distinct CDR3 sequences, 28% seen once. Sequences were obtained from PBMCs or a T cell subset sorted from them (not recorded which). These receptors all come from an adult woman who had mild COVID-19 (a few samples of this study predate the infection). Cell type and time point are not known.

The chain joins TRBV11-1 to TRBJ2-2; D unclear. V lost 0 bases, J lost 7 bases, and 15 bases lay in between. There are 16 residues in the CDR3. From germline, CDR1 is SGHAT and CDR2 FQDESV (reference sequence). CDR3 nucleotides: TGTGCCAGCAGCTTAGCTAGCCTAGGAGTCGGCGGGGAGCTGTTTTTT. Protein product: CASSLASLGVGGELFF. The full variable domain, rest sourced from reference TRBV11-1 and TRBJ2-2, is EAEVAQSPRYKITEKSQAVAFWCDPISGHATLYWYRQILGQGPELLVQFQDESVVDDSQLPKDRFSAERLKGVDSTLKIQPAELGDSAMYLCASSLASLGVGGELFFGEGSRLTVL.

The chain recombines TRBV11-3 with TRBJ2-7, with TRBD1 as a possible D gene (6 bases). The V end was cut by 2 bases, the J end by 5 bases, with 13 bases between. CDR1 and CDR2 (germline): SGHNT, YENEEA. The CDR3 totals 14 residues. Written as DNA, the CDR3 is TGTGCCAGCAGCTTAAAGGGGGTAGCCCACGAGCAGTACTTC. Amino acid sequence: CASSLKGVAHEQYF. The full variable domain, its missing parts supplied by reference TRBV11-3 and TRBJ2-7, is EAGVVQSPRYKIIEKKQPVAFWCNPISGHNTLYWYLQNLGQGPELLIRYENEEAVDDSQLPKDRFSAERLKGVDSTLKIQPAELGDSAVYLCASSLKGVAHEQYFGPGTRLTVT.

This clonotype was found a few times. This chain uses TRBV9 with TRBJ2-7; D gene ambiguous. Germline CDR1 reads SGDLS; CDR2 reads YYNGEE. The CDR3 runs 15 residues. V shed 7 bases and J shed 1 base, with 18 bases lying between them. The CDR3 region has the DNA TGTGCCAGCTCCCCGGACGGCACACCTTCCTACGAGCAGTACTTC. Translated: CASSPDGTPSYEQYF.

In its sample, this clonotype was seen many times. The chain has TRBV5-1 and TRBJ2-5; perhaps TRBD1 as D (6 bases). Germline CDR1 and CDR2: SGHRS and YFSETQ. The CDR3 consists of 12 residues. With 4 bases removed from V and 5 bases from J, the gap between germline ends came to 9 bases. The CDR3 DNA reads TGCGCCAGCAGCACAGGGATGGAGACCCAGTACTTC. This gives the protein CASSTGMETQYF.

This clonotype was counted only a few times. The rearrangement joins TRBV20-1 to TRBJ1-4; D might be TRBD1 (5 bases). The CDR3 is 17 amino acids. Germline CDR1 is DFQATT and CDR2 is SNEGSKA (reference sequence). Trimming removed 2 bases at V and 4 bases at J, with 20 bases between. CDR3 in DNA: TGCAGTGCTAGACCTTGGGAGGGAACGGGGCATAATGAAAAACTGTTTTTT. Translated, it gives CSARPWEGTGHNEKLFF.

J is TRBJ2-5 and V is TRBV20-1; 11 positions match TRBD2. Germline loops: CDR1 DFQATT, CDR2 SNEGSKA (reference sequence). The CDR3 consists of 15 residues. The J segment lost 5 bases and the V segment lost 3 bases, leaving 8 bases of the junction unmatched. CDR3 protein: CSARPLAGGWETQYF. CDR3 DNA sequence: TGCAGTGCTAGGCCCCTAGCGGGGGGCTGGGAGACCCAGTACTTC.

V usage is TRBV18 and J usage is TRBJ1-6, with D unresolved. Trimming cost V 4 bases and J 4 bases, with 5 bases left between them. CDR3 size: 13 residues. Germline-derived CDR1 and CDR2 are KGHSH and LQKENI. CDR3 residues: CASSREYNSPLHF. The CDR3 DNA reads TGTGCCAGCTCACGGGAATATAATTCACCCCTCCACTTT.

The V and J genes are TRBV15 and TRBJ2-3, with D perhaps given as TRBD1 or TRBD2 (5 bases each). This CDR3 region has 15 residues. V lost 6 bases and J lost 5, with 18 bases in between. Germline CDR1 and CDR2: LNHNV and YYDKDF (reference sequence). The CDR3 reads CATRADPGRGDTQYF. CDR3 nucleotide sequence: TGTGCCACCAGGGCAGACCCGGGACGTGGAGATACGCAGTATTTT.

This clonotype was seen only a few times. The chain uses TRBV20-1 and TRBJ2-5; possibly TRBD1 or TRBD2 for D (5 bases each). V was pared by 0 bases and J by 5 bases, with 13 bases between. This CDR3 has 14 residues. From germline, CDR1 is DFQATT and CDR2 SNEGSKA (reference sequence). This CDR3 is CSARDGAGSETQYF. CDR3 in DNA: TGCAGTGCTAGAGATGGGGCGGGTTCGGAGACCCAGTACTTC.

The CDR3 loop reads CASSLQGANYGYTF. The CDR3 coding sequence is TGTGCCAGCTCATTGCAGGGGGCAAACTATGGCTACACCTTC. The V call is TRBV18, the J call TRBJ1-2, with 8 nucleotides matching TRBD1. V lost 5 bases to trimming and J lost 2 bases; unmatched junction nucleotides: 4. Germline V gene lookup returns CDR1 KGHSH and CDR2 LQKENI. The CDR3 consists of 14 residues.

This clonotype was seen a few times. V gene TRBV20-1 combines with J gene TRBJ2-7, with a tentative D call TRBD1 (7 bases). V lost 3 bases, J lost 1 base, and 10 bases lay in between. The CDR3 is 13 amino acids. The germline V gene encodes CDR1 DFQATT and CDR2 SNEGSKA (reference sequence). The CDR3 loop reads CSARTGRSYEQYF. In DNA form, the CDR3 reads TGCAGTGCTAGGACAGGGAGGTCCTACGAGCAGTACTTC.

With respect to this clonotype: A read error may produce the germline difference seen at one junction end. The chain couples TRBV12-3 or TRBV12-4 to TRBJ2-1, with 11 bases that match TRBD2. This CDR3 spans 11 amino acids. The CDR3 nucleotides are TGTGCCAGTACTAGCGGGGGACCTCGGCTCTTC. As protein: CASTSGGPRLF.

The V call is TRBV12-3 or TRBV12-4, the J call TRBJ2-1, with 14 bases aligning to TRBD2. CDR3 length: 14 amino acids. Trimming took 5 bases from V and 10 from J; bases not matched to a gene: 4. The CDR3 DNA follows: TGTGCCAGCAGTACGGGACTAGCGGGAGAGGAGCAGTTCTTC. It yields the protein CASSTGLAGEEQFF.